This TCR beta chain appears in the sequencing data of a study of blood T cell repertoires in COVID-19 (TCRdb year 2020). The study in broad terms: Collaborator samples came from the United States, Italy and Spain and covered acute and convalescent phases of COVID-19. Deeply sampled blood TCRbeta repertoires from subjects exposed to, actively infected with, or recovered from COVID-19 were included in the dataset. The repertoires were released in a freely available public database meant as a resource for research on the immune response to SARS-CoV-2. The samples were drawn from the first 160 participants of the ongoing ImmuneRACE study and from 1,254 subjects provided by 6 global collaborators. Where available, HLA class I and class II types were taken from metadata supplied by the sample provider and were not determined by assay-based typing. The material from the prospective study consisted of cDNA or gDNA derived from T cells, B-cell-depleted T cells, or PBMCs. Nearly every sample came with metadata listing a de-identified subject ID, COVID-19 status, age in years and sex. Paper-wide results and their limitations: The quantity of clinical and demographic metadata differed by source and by participant and was supplied without curation.

Collaborating institutions collected whole blood in K2EDTA tubes following their own protocols. For TCRbeta analysis, collaborator samples were shipped as frozen whole blood, as isolated PBMCs, or as DNA extracted from either sample type. CDR1 and CDR2 are read off the germline V gene as MDHEN and SYDVKM. The V end gives up 6 bases and the J end 4 bases, leaving 8 bases in the junction not matched to a gene. CDR3 length: 14 amino acids, cysteine to phenylalanine. Of the read, only the CDR3 DNA is kept; its 42 bases are in frame from base 1. TCRbeta CDR3 regions were amplified from genomic DNA using the immunoSEQ Assay, a bias-controlled multiplex PCR. The authors' analysis ran thus. Nucleated cell counts per sample were estimated from amplification of reference gene primers within the assay. To quantify the absolute abundance of each unique TCRbeta CDR3 rearrangement, sequence reads were collapsed and filtered. For each sample, productive Simpson clonality was calculated as the square root of Simpson's diversity index across productive rearrangements. TCRdb stores this immuneACCESS table with in-frame sequences only. Part of the clones is absent; in the studies checked, under half of the shortfall reflects unresolved V genes, and no reason is known for the rest. V and J calls and clone size are given by that table; D and trimming were obtained from the DNA. This sample holds some 100,000 clones; 60% to 85% were observed only once. The ten top clones hold less than 5% of the sample.

A single count supports this clone. Its antigen is unknown. No much larger clonotype is one base removed from it; base qualities were not supplied. The source of this sequence is a human donor in a cohort sampled during active or convalescent COVID-19. Sequencing input: peripheral blood. This receptor chain uses TRBV28 and TRBJ1-1; 7 middle bases align to TRBD1. The nucleotides read TGTGCCAGCAGGATACAGGGGTCTTTCACTGAAGCTTTCTTT. The resulting protein is CASRIQGSFTEAFF. The CDR3, completed at both ends by the reference TRBV28 and TRBJ1-1 genes, gives the full variable domain DVKVTQSSRYLVKRTGEKVFLECVQDMDHENMFWYRQDPGLGLRLIYFSYDVKMKEKGDIPEGYSVSREKKERFSLILESASTNQTSMYLCASRIQGSFTEAFFGQGTRLTVV.